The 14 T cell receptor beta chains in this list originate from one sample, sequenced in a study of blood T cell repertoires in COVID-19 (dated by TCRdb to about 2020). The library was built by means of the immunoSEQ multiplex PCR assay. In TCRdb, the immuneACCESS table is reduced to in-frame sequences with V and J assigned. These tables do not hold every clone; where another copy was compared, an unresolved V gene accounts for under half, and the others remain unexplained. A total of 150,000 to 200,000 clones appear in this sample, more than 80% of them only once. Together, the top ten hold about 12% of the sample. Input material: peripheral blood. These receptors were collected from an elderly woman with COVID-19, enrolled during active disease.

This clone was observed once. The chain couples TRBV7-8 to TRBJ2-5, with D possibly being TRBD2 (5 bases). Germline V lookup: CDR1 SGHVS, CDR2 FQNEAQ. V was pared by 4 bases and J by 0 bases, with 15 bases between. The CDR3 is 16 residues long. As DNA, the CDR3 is TGTGCCAGCAGCTCCCCCAGTACCGGGAACCAAGAGACCCAGTACTTC. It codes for CASSSPSTGNQETQYF.

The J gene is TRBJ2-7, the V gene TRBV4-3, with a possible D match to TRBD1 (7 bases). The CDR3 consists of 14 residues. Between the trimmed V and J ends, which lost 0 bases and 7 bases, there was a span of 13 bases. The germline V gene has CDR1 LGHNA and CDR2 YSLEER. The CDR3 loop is CASSQEEGADEQYF. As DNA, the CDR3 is TGCGCCAGCAGCCAAGAGGAGGGGGCGGATGAGCAGTACTTC.

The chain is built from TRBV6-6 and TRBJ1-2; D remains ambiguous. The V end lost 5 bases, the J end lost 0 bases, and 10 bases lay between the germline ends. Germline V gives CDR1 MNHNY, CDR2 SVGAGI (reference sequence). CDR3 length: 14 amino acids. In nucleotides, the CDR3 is TGTGCCAGCAGTACGTCAGGCTCTAACTATGGCTACACCTTC. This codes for CASSTSGSNYGYTF.

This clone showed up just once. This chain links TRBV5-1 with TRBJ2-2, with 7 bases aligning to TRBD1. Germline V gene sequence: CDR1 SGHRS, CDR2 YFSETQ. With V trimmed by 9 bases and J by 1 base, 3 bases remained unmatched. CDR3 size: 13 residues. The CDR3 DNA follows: TGCGCCACCGGGGACAGGAACACCGGGGAGCTGTTTTTT. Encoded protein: CATGDRNTGELFF.

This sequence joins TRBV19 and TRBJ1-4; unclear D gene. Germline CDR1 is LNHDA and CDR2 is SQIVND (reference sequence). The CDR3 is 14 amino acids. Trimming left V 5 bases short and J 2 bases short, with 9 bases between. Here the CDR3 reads CASSRGSTNEKLFF. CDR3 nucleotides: TGTGCCAGTAGTCGGGGATCTACTAATGAAAAACTGTTTTTT.

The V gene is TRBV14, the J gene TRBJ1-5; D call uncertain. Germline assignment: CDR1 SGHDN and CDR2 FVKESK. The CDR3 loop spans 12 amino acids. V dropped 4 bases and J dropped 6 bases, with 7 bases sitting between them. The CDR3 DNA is TGTGCCAGCAGCCTAGGCGGTCAGCCCCAGCATTTT. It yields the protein CASSLGGQPQHF.

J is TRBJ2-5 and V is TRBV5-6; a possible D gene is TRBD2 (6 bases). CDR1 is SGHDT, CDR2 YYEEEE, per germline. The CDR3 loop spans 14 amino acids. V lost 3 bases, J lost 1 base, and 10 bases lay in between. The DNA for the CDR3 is TGTGCCAGCAGCTCGGGACTCCTCCAAGAGACCCAGTACTTC. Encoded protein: CASSSGLLQETQYF.

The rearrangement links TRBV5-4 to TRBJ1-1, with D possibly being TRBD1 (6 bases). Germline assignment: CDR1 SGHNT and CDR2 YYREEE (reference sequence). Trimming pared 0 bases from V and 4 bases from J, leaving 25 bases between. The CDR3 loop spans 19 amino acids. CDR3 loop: CASSLGTGTRPILLTEAFF. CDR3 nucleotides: TGTGCCAGCAGCTTGGGAACCGGGACAAGACCCATTTTGCTCACTGAAGCTTTCTTT.

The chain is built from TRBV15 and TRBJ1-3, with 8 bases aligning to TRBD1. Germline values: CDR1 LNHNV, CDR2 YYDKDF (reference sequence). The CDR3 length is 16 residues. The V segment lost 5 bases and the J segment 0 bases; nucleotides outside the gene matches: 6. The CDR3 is CATSEPGQASGNTIYF. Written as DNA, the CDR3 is TGTGCCACCAGCGAGCCGGGACAGGCCTCTGGAAACACCATATATTTT. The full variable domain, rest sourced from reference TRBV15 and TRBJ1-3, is DAMVIQNPRYQVTQFGKPVTLSCSQTLNHNVMYWYQQKSSQAPKLLFHYYDKDFNNEADTPDNFQSRRPNTSFCFLDIRSPGLGDTAMYLCATSEPGQASGNTIYFGEGSWLTVV.

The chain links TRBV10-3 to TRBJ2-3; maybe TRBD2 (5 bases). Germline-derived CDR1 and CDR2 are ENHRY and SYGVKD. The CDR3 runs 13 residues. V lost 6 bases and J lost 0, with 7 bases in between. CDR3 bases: TGTGCCATCAGGAGGGAAAGCACAGATACGCAGTATTTT. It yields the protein CAIRRESTDTQYF.

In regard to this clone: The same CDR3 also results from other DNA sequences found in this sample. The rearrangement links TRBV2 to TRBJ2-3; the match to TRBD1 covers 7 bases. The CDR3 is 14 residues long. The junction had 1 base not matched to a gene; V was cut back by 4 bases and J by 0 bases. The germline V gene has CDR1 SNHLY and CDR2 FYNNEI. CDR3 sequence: CASSGDSSTDTQYF. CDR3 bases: TGTGCCAGCAGTGGGGACAGTAGCACAGATACGCAGTATTTT.

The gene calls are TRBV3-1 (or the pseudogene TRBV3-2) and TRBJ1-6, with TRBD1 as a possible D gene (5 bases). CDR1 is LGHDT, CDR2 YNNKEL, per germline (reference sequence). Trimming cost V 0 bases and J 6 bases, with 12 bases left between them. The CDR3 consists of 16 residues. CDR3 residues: CASSQEGRVVNSPLHF. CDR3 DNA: TGTGCCAGCAGCCAAGAGGGCAGGGTGGTTAATTCACCCCTCCACTTT.

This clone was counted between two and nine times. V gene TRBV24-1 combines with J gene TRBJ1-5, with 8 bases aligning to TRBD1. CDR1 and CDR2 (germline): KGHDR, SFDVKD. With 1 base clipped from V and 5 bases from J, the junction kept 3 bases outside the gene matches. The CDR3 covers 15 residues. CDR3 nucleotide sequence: TGTGCCACCAGTGATTTAGGGACAGGAGATCAGCCCCAGCATTTT. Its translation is CATSDLGTGDQPQHF.

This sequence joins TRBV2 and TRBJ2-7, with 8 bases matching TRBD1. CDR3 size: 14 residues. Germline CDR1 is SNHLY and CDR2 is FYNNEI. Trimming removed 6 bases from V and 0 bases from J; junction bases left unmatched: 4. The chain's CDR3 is CASRGQVNSYEQYF. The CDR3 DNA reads TGTGCCAGCAGGGGACAGGTGAACTCCTACGAGCAGTACTTC.